This TCR beta chain was recovered during a study of blood T cells in healthy people across ages. Across the study: Template switching recovered approximately one barcoded beta molecule for every two T cells.

Using a J-beta primer mix together with a sample-barcoded 5' primer, a second PCR was run for about 6 to 12 cycles. TCRdb re-called the 5' RACE reads with MiXCR, one entry per CDR3 protein. This table holds 450,000 to 700,000 distinct CDR3 sequences, 25% to 30% found once. The CDR3 is 16 residues long. V shed 6 bases and J 0 bases; nucleotides not matched to a gene: 6. Germline V gives CDR1 SGHTA, CDR2 FQGNSA. The sample providers were healthy Caucasian people from Russia, aged roughly 6 to 95. The rearrangement joins TRBV7-2 to TRBJ2-3; 10 nucleotides match TRBD2. Source material: blood. This TCR derives from a woman aged 65 to 85 in good health. The CDR3 protein is CASRPRTSGSTDTQYF. Here the CDR3 DNA reads TGTGCCAGCAGGCCCAGGACTAGCGGTAGCACAGATACGCAGTATTTT.